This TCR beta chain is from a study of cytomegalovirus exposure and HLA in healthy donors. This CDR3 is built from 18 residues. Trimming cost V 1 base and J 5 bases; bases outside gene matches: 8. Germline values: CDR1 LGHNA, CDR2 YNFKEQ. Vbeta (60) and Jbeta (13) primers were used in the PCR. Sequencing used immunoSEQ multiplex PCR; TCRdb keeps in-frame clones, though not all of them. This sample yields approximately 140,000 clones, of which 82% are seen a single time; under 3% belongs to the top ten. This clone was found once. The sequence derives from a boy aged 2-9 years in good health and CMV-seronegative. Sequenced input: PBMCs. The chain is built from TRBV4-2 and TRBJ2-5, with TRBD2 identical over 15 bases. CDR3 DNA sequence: TGTGCCAGCAGCCAAGTTGGACTAGCGGGGGGGCCGGGGGAGACCCAGTACTTC. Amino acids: CASSQVGLAGGPGETQYF.